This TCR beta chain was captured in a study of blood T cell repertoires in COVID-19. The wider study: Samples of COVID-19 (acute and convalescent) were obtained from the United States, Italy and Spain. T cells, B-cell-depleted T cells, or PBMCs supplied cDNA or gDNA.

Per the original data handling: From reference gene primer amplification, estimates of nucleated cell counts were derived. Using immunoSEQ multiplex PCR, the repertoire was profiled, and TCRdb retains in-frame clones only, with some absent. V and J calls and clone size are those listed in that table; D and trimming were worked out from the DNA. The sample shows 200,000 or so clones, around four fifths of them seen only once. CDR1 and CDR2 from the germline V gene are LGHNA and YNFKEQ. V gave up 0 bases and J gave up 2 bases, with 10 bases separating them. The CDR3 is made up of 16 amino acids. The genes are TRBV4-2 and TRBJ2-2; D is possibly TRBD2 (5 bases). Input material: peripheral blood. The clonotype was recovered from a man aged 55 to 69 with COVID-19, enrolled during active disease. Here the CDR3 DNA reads TGTGCCAGCAGCCAAGATAGCGCACCCAACACCGGGGAGCTGTTTTTT. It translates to CASSQDSAPNTGELFF.